This T cell receptor (beta chain) was recovered during a study of OX40 agonist ivuxolimab in advanced cancers. Whole-study context: Patients were infused with ivuxolimab every 2 weeks at 0.01 to 10 mg/kg. The diagnoses of dose-escalation patients were hepatocellular carcinoma, melanoma, renal cell or head and neck cancer. Three patients showed partial responses: one hepatocellular carcinoma and two cutaneous melanoma cases.

This CDR3 region has 16 residues. The germline V gene has CDR1 SGHAT and CDR2 FQNNGV. V trimming: 3 bases; J trimming: 4 bases; junction bases outside the gene matches: 5. Overall study results and limits: Clonal expansion was seen in CD4+ and CD8+ blood T cells by week 6 at 0.1 to 3.0 mg/kg.

Generated by immunoSEQ multiplex PCR, the TCRdb table keeps only in-frame clones and is missing some. The table lists approximately 58,000 clones, approximately 84% of them singletons. About this clone: Its antigen remains unidentified.

The chain combines TRBV11-2 with TRBJ2-1; 11 nucleotides agree with TRBD2. This receptor was identified in an adult with an advanced solid tumor such as melanoma, head and neck, liver or kidney cancer. This specimen consisted of CD4+ or CD8+ T cells sorted from blood, obtained in a trial of the OX40 agonist ivuxolimab. The chain's CDR3 is CASSFRTSGPYNEQFF. The DNA for the CDR3 is TGTGCCAGCAGCTTCAGGACTAGCGGGCCGTACAATGAGCAGTTCTTC.